This T cell receptor (beta chain) comes out of a study of tumor-infiltrating lymphocytes in oesophageal squamous cell carcinoma. J gave up 4 bases and V 8 bases, and 3 bases lay outside the gene matches. The CDR3 spans 12 residues. Per the germline V gene, CDR1 is MNHEY and CDR2 is SMNVEV (reference sequence). This clonotype was found many times. TCRdb re-called the PCR reads through MiXCR, storing one row per CDR3 protein. Of roughly 16,000 distinct CDR3 sequences listed, less than 55% are singletons. Input material: blood. The V call is TRBV27, the J call TRBJ2-3, with TRBD2 matching over 7 bases. This receptor was identified in a female donor with esophageal squamous cell carcinoma. The CDR3 region has the DNA TGTGCCAGCGGCACTAGCGCAGATACGCAGTATTTT. This encodes CASGTSADTQYF.